The next 14 T cell receptor beta chains were all read from a single sample in a study of cytomegalovirus exposure and HLA in healthy donors. The PCR employed 60 Vbeta primers together with 13 Jbeta primers. Assay: immunoSEQ multiplex PCR; the TCRdb copy retains only in-frame clones and omits some. The sample carries 90,000 to 120,000 clones, approximately 80% recorded once. Sequenced material: PBMCs. The source is a male donor in good health and CMV-seronegative.

This rearrangement joins TRBV29-1 to TRBJ2-1; D remains ambiguous. The CDR3 covers 14 residues. The V and J ends lost 1 base and 3 bases respectively, with 10 bases between them. Per germline, CDR1 SQVTM and CDR2 ANQGSEA. CDR3 in DNA: TGCAGCGTTGAAGTTGTAGAGTACTACAATGAGCAGTTCTTC. Amino acids: CSVEVVEYYNEQFF.

This clone was seen once. The chain carries TRBV7-3 and TRBJ2-5, with 9 bases aligning to TRBD2. V trimming: 4 bases; J trimming: 4 bases; junction bases outside the gene matches: 4. Germline CDR1 is SGHTA and CDR2 is FQGTGA. The CDR3 extends over 14 amino acids. The CDR3 region is CASSSIAGAETQYF. DNA for the CDR3: TGTGCCAGCAGCTCTATAGCGGGAGCAGAGACCCAGTACTTC.

The chain uses TRBV6-1 and TRBJ2-7; possible D gene TRBD2, 5 bases. CDR3 length: 14 amino acids. Trimming pared 3 bases from V and 3 bases from J, leaving 12 bases between. Germline values: CDR1 MNHNS, CDR2 SASEGT. The chain's CDR3 is CASSDPGRDYEQYF. The CDR3 region has the DNA TGTGCCAGCAGTGATCCAGGACGGGACTACGAGCAGTACTTC.

This chain links TRBV29-1 with TRBJ1-5; 8 bases align to TRBD1. This CDR3 comprises 13 residues. V was clipped by 5 bases and J by 7 bases; unmatched bases: 7. Germline loops: CDR1 SQVTM, CDR2 ANQGSEA. CDR3 residues: CSVNRGSGQPQHF. CDR3 DNA: TGCAGCGTTAACAGGGGGTCGGGCCAGCCCCAGCATTTT.

The chain has TRBV27 and TRBJ1-1, with D hard to call. Trimming took 0 bases from V and 4 from J, leaving 12 bases between them. The CDR3 is made up of 15 amino acids. Germline assignment: CDR1 MNHEY and CDR2 SMNVEV (reference sequence). The CDR3 bases are TGTGCCAGCAGTTTATCCTCCCTTGCGTTCACTGAAGCTTTCTTT. Protein sequence: CASSLSSLAFTEAFF.

In nucleotides, the CDR3 is TGCGCCAGCAGCCAAGGGACAGGGGATAATCAGCCCCAGCATTTT. Translation: CASSQGTGDNQPQHF. This chain uses TRBV4-1 with TRBJ1-5; 9 bases match TRBD1. The length of the CDR3 is 15 residues. Germline CDR1 reads MGHRA; CDR2 reads YSYEKL. Germline trimming cut 1 base from V and 4 bases from J; bases unmatched to any gene: 2.

Written as DNA, the CDR3 is TGCGCCAGCAGCCACAACTCAGGGAGGACCTACGAGCAGTACTTC. This sequence encodes CASSHNSGRTYEQYF. The chain recombines TRBV4-1 with TRBJ2-7; possibly TRBD2 for D (6 bases). Trimming removed 3 bases from V and 2 bases from J, with 14 bases in between. The CDR3 is made up of 15 amino acids. Germline-derived CDR1 and CDR2 are MGHRA and YSYEKL.

The chain couples TRBV25-1 to TRBJ1-5, with TRBD1 matching 10 bases. Germline loops: CDR1 MGHDK, CDR2 SYGVNS. Unmatched junction bases numbered 7, after V lost 8 bases and J lost 6 bases. The CDR3 is 14 amino acids. The CDR3 loop is CASAGQGVTQPQHF. CDR3 coding DNA: TGTGCCAGCGCAGGACAGGGGGTAACTCAGCCCCAGCATTTT.

J is TRBJ1-2 and V is TRBV14; D might be TRBD1 (5 bases). V was shortened by 1 base and J by 0 bases, with 12 bases between the two germline ends. The CDR3 length is 16 residues. The germline CDR1 and CDR2 sequences are SGHDN and FVKESK. The CDR3 sequence: CASSQGKGRANYGYTF. The DNA for the CDR3 is TGTGCCAGCAGCCAAGGGAAGGGCAGGGCTAACTATGGCTACACCTTC.

The J gene is TRBJ2-3, the V gene TRBV9; no clear D. Trimming cost V 1 base and J 0 bases, with 3 bases left between them. There are 13 residues in the CDR3. Germline loops: CDR1 SGDLS, CDR2 YYNGEE. CDR3 protein: CASSVPSTDTQYF. CDR3 nucleotides: TGTGCCAGCAGCGTACCAAGCACAGATACGCAGTATTTT.

The V and J genes are TRBV9 and TRBJ2-1, with D unclear. The CDR3 totals 15 residues. Trimming removed 2 bases from V and 4 bases from J, with 13 bases in between. CDR1 and CDR2 from the germline V gene are SGDLS and YYNGEE. CDR3 sequence reads: CASSVGSQSYNEQFF. In DNA form, the CDR3 reads TGTGCCAGCAGCGTTGGTAGTCAATCTTACAATGAGCAGTTCTTC.

The CDR3 is CASKTGTYNEQFF. The CDR3 bases are TGTGCCAGCAAGACAGGAACCTACAATGAGCAGTTCTTC. This chain links TRBV27 with TRBJ2-1; a possible D gene is TRBD1 (6 bases). CDR1 is MNHEY and CDR2 is SMNVEV in the germline V gene (reference sequence). The CDR3 spans 13 residues. The V end lost 7 bases, the J end lost 2 bases, and 9 bases lay between the germline ends.

V usage is TRBV11-3 and J usage is TRBJ1-4; 7 nucleotides line up with TRBD1. J was trimmed by 2 bases and V by 5 bases; bases with no gene match: 11. The CDR3 spans 17 residues. The germline CDR1 and CDR2 sequences are SGHNT and YENEEA. CDR3: CASSGSSNRGTNEKLFF. For the CDR3, the DNA is TGTGCCAGCAGCGGGAGTTCGAACAGGGGCACTAATGAAAAACTGTTTTTT.

The J gene is TRBJ2-7, the V gene TRBV19; D is possibly TRBD1 (5 bases). Germline V gene data show CDR1 as LNHDA and CDR2 as SQIVND (reference sequence). The CDR3 spans 12 residues. The DNA for the CDR3 is TGTGCTACAAGAGTGGGGCTGGACGAGCAGTACTTC. This codes for CATRVGLDEQYF.